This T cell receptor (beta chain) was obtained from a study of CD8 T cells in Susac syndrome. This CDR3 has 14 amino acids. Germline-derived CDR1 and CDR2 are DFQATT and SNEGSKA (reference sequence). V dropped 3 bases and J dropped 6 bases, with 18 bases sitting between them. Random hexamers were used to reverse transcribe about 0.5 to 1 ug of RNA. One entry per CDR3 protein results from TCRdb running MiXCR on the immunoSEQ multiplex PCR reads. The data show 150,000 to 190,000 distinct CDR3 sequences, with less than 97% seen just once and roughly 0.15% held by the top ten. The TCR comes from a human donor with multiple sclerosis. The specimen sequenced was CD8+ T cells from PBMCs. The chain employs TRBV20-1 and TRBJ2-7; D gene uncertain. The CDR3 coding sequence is TGCAGTGCTAGTCCGGCCCGAGAGACCCCCGAGCAGTACGTC. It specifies CSASPARETPEQYV.